These 6 T cell receptor beta chains originate from one sample sequenced in a study of blood T cells in healthy people across ages. PCR was performed a second time for about 6 to 12 cycles using a sample-barcoded 5' primer and a J-beta primer mix. TCRdb fed the 5' RACE reads into MiXCR, producing one record per CDR3 protein. The sample yields 1 million to 1.2 million distinct CDR3 sequences, 35% to 40% seen once. The sequenced sample consisted of blood. These receptors all come from a young man in good health.

Only a few counts were recorded for this clonotype. The chain couples TRBV7-2 to TRBJ2-3, with a possible D match to TRBD2 (5 bases). The CDR3 runs 17 residues. Trimming shortened V by 5 bases and J by 0 bases, and 18 bases separated the two germline ends. Germline V gene lookup returns CDR1 SGHTA and CDR2 FQGNSA. This CDR3 reads CASSRPRAGPSTDTQYF. In nucleotides, the CDR3 is TGTGCCAGCAGCCGACCCCGCGCGGGCCCTAGCACAGATACGCAGTATTTT.

This chain connects TRBV5-6 to TRBJ2-7; weak D call: TRBD2 (6 bases). V was clipped by 6 bases and J by 0 bases, with 19 bases between them. CDR1 SGHDT and CDR2 YYEEEE come from the germline V gene. The CDR3 runs 16 residues. For the CDR3, the DNA is TGTGCCAGCATCCAACGGCGGGGCCACGACTCCTACGAGCAGTACTTC. Protein: CASIQRRGHDSYEQYF.

This clonotype was counted only a few times. The chain combines TRBV6-2 or TRBV6-3 with TRBJ2-7; 10 nucleotides line up with TRBD1. Germline V lookup: CDR1 MNHEY, CDR2 SVGEGT. The ends lost 6 bases at V and 1 base at J; junction bases unmatched: 6. CDR3 length equals 15 residues. In DNA form, the CDR3 reads TGTGCCAGCAGGAGGGACAGGGGACGATCCTACGAGCAGTACTTC. This encodes CASRRDRGRSYEQYF.

CDR3 loop: CAANIMNTEAFF. CDR3 in DNA: TGTGCCGCAAACATCATGAACACTGAAGCTTTCTTT. The rearrangement links TRBV12-3 or TRBV12-4 to TRBJ1-1, with D hard to call. The CDR3 spans 12 residues. With 11 bases removed from V and 0 bases from J, the gap between germline ends came to 10 bases.

This clonotype was picked up a small number of times. The chain employs TRBV4-3 and TRBJ2-2; D is unclear. The ends were cut back, 1 base at V and 2 bases at J, with 8 bases in the middle. The CDR3 contains 15 residues. Germline CDR1 LGHNA, CDR2 YSLEER. The CDR3 loop reads CASSQVWENTGELFF. The CDR3, as DNA: TGCGCCAGCAGCCAAGTTTGGGAAAACACCGGGGAGCTGTTTTTT.

The table lists this clonotype with a few counts. This sequence joins TRBV3-1 and TRBJ1-1; tentative D call: TRBD1 (5 bases). The CDR3 is 13 amino acids. The V and J ends lost 5 bases and 7 bases respectively, with 14 bases between them. Germline-derived CDR1 and CDR2 are LGHDT and YNNKEL (reference sequence). The CDR3 DNA sequence: TGTGCCAGCAGCGCGTTGGGGGGAAGTGAAGCTTTCTTT. Its translation: CASSALGGSEAFF.